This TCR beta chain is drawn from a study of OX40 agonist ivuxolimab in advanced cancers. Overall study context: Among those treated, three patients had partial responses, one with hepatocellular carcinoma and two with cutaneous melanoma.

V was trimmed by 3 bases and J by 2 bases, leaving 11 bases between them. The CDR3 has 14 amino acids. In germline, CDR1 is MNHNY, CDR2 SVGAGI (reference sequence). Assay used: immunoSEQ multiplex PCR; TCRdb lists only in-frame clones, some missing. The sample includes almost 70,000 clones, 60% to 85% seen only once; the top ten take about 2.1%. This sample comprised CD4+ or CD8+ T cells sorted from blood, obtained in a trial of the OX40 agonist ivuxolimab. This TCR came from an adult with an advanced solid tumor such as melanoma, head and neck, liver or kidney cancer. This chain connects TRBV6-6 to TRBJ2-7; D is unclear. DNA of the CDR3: TGTGCCAGCAGTTATAGGTCAGGCACCTACGAGCAGTACTTC. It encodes CASSYRSGTYEQYF.